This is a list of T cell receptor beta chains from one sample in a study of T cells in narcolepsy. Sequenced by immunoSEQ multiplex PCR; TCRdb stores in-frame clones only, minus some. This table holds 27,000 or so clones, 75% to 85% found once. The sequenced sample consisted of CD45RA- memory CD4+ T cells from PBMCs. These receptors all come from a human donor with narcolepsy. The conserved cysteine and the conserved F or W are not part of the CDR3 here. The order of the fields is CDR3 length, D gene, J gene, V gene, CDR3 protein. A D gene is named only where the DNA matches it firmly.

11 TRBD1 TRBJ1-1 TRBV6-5 ASTTGGNTEAF
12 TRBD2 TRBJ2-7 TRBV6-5 ASSEGLNLREQY
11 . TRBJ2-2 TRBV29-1 SVGGQGGGELF
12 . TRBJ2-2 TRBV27 ASRVRVVTGELF
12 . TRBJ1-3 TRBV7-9 ASSRGLSGNTIY
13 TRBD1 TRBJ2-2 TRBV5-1 ASSLSGGITGELF
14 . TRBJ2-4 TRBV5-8 ASSAASGLRGYIQY
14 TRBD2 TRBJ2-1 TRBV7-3 ASSFPGTSSYNEQF
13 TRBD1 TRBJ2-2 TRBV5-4 ASPGQGRNTGELF
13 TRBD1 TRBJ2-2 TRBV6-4 ASSADRGNTGELF
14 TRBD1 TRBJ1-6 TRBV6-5 ASSWSPGQGSSPLH
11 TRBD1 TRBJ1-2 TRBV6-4 ASRNDRGDGYT
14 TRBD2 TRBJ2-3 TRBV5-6 ASTTLGGGYSDTQY
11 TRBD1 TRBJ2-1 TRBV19 ASSWDRVNEQF
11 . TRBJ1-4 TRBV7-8 ASRGRIGEKLF
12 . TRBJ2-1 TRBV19 ASSIQRQYNEQF
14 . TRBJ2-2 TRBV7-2 ASSLAPRDRGGELF
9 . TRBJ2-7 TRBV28 ASSIGYEQY
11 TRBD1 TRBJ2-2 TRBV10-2 ASTGTGFGELF
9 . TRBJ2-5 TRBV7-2 ASSFGETQY
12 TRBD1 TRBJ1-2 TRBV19 ASSPTGGKYGYT
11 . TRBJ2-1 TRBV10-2 ASSKSEASIQF
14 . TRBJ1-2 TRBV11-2 ASSLGGGRINYGYT
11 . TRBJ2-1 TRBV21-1 ASGQGAHNEQF
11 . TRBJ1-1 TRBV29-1 SATPWGGTEAF
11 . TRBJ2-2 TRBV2 ASSEQGAGELF
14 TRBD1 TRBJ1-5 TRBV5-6 ASSFRQGSLNQPQH
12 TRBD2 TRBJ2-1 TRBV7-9 ASRAGVGYNEQF
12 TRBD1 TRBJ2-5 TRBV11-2 ASRATGTANAQY
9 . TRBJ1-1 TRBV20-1 SAIQNTEAF
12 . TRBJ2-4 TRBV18 ASSTGPSKNIQY
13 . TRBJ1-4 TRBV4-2 ASSQAYATNEKLF
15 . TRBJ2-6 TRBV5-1 ASSAAPRDSGANVLT
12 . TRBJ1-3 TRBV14 ASSQYGQGNTIY
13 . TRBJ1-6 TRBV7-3 ASSFRGRDNSPLH
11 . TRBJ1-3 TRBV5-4 ASSLWAGNTIY
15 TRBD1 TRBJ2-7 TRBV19 ASSRADRGQGNYEQY
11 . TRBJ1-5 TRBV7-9 ASSLAGDQPQH
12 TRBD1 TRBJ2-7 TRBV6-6 ASSGQGNGYEQY
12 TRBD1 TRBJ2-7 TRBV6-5 ASCSSTGSYEQY
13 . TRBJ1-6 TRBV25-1 ASSDRQLYNSPLH
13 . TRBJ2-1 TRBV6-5 ASSREGGTRNEQF
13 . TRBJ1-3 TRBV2 ASSESGAPGNTIY
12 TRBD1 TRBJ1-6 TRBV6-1 ASSWGQGNSPLH
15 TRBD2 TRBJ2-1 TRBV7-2 ASSFRAGGSSYNEQF
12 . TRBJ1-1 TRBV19 ASSKQGLNTEAF
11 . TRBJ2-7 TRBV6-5 ASSYVGGYEQY
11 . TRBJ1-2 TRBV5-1 ASSRNTEGGYT
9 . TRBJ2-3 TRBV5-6 ASMGLDTQY
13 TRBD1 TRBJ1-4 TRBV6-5 ASSIRQGPNEKLF
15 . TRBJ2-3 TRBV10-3 AISESGGGSGQDTQY
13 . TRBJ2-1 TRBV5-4 ASSLDGGPDNEQF